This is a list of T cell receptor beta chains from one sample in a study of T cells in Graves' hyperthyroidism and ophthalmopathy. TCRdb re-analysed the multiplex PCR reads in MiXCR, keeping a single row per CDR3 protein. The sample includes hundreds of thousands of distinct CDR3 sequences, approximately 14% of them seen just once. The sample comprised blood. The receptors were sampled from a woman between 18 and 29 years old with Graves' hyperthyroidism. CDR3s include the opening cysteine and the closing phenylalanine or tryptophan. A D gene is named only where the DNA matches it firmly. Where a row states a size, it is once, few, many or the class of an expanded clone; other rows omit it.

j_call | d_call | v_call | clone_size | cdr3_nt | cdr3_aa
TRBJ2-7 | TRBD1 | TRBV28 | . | TGTGCCAGCAGTCAACCAGGGGGCCTGGCTGCCGAGCAGTACTTC | CASSQPGGLAAEQYF
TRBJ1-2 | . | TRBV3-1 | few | TGTGCCAGCAGCCAAGCACACCCCCAGGGAAGCTATGGCTACACCTTC | CASSQAHPQGSYGYTF
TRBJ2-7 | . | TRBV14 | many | TGTGCCAGCAGCCAAGAAGACAGATACGAGCAGTACTTC | CASSQEDRYEQYF
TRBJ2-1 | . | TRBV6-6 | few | TGTGCCAGCAGTTACGGGGGCGGGAGAAGAAATGAGCAGTTCTTC | CASSYGGGRRNEQFF
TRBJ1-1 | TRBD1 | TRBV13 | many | TGTGCCAGCAGCTTAGGAACAGGGGTCCCTGAAGCTTTCTTT | CASSLGTGVPEAFF
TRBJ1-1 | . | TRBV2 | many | TGTGCCAGCAGTGTGGACCCCGGGAGTTCCACTGAAGCTTTCTTT | CASSVDPGSSTEAFF
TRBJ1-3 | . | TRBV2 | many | TGTGCCAGCACGGACAGAAACACCATATATTTT | CASTDRNTIYF
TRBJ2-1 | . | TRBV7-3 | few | TGTGCCAGCAGCTTAGATTCGGTGGGGGCCAATGAGCAGTTCTTC | CASSLDSVGANEQFF
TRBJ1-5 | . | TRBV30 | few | TGTGCCTTTACAGCGGTATTAGGTCGGCCCCAGCATTTT | CAFTAVLGRPQHF
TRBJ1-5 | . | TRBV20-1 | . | TGCAGTGCTAGAGGGGGGGGGCCAATGTATAGCAATCAGCCCCAGCATTTT | CSARGGGPMYSNQPQHF
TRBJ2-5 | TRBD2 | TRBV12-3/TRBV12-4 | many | TGTGCCAGCAGCCGGACTAACGGGAGGGCGGAGACCCAGTACTTC | CASSRTNGRAETQYF
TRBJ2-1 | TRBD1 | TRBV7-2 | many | TGTGCCAGCAGCCGGCACAGGGGTAATGAGCAGTTCTTC | CASSRHRGNEQFF
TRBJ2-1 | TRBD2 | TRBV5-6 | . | TGTGCCAGCAGCCGACTAGCGGGGGGGGGTGAGCAGTTCTTC | CASSRLAGGGEQFF
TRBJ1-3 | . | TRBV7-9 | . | TGTGCCAGCAGCCCCAAAGTACGAATCTCTGGAAACACCATATATTTT | CASSPKVRISGNTIYF
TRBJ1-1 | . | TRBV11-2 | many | TGTGCCAGCAGCTTAAATTTGGATGAAGCTTTCTTT | CASSLNLDEAFF
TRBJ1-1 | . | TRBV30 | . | TGTGCCTGGACATTGGACCAACCCACTGAAGCTTTCTTT | CAWTLDQPTEAFF
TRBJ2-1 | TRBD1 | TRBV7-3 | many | TGTGCCAGCAGCATGGACAGGGACGATGAGCAGTTCTTC | CASSMDRDDEQFF
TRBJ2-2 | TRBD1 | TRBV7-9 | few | TGTGCCAGCAGCTTAGCGGGGACAGGGAACACCGGGGAGCTGTTTTTT | CASSLAGTGNTGELFF
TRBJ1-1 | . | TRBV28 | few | TGTGCCAGCAGTTTGTTAGGGCGCAGCACTGAAGCTTTCTTT | CASSLLGRSTEAFF
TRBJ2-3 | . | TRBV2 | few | TGTGCCAGCAGGAGAGGACTGGGCTATAGCACAGATACGCAGTATTTT | CASRRGLGYSTDTQYF
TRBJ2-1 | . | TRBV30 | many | TGTGCCTGGAGTGAAAGGGTCTTATACAATGAGCAGTTCTTC | CAWSERVLYNEQFF
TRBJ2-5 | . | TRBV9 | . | TGTGCCAGCAGCTCTCACCTCGGGGGGCGGGCAGAGACCCAGTACTTC | CASSSHLGGRAETQYF
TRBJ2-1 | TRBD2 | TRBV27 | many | TGTGCCAGCAGCCAAGAGCGGGAGGGCCACAATGAGCAGTTCTTC | CASSQEREGHNEQFF
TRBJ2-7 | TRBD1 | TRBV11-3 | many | TGTGCCAGCAGCCCCCGGACAGGTTCCTACGAGCAGTACTTC | CASSPRTGSYEQYF
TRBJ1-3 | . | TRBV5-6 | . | TGTGCCAGCAGTCTGTGGGGGCTTCGGAACACCATATATTTT | CASSLWGLRNTIYF
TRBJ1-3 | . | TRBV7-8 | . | TGTGCCAGCAGCGAATCTGGAAACACCACATATTTT | CASSESGNTTYF
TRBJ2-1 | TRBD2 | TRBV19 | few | TGTGCCAGTAGTCGTAGCGGGGAGGGGAATGAGCAGTTCTTC | CASSRSGEGNEQFF
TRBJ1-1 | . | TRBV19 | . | TGTGCCAGTAGTAATATTGGGACACTTAATCGGGGCCACACTGAAGCTTTCTTT | CASSNIGTLNRGHTEAFF
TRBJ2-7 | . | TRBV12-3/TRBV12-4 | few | TGTGCCAGCAGTCCCGGGGTTTCCTACGAGCAGTACTTC | CASSPGVSYEQYF
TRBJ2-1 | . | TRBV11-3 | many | TGTGCCAGCAGCCCCCCCCGCTCCTACAATGAGCAGTTCTTC | CASSPPRSYNEQFF
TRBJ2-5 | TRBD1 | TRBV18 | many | TGTGCCAGCTCACCCCGAGGGCAGGGGGCCGGCGAGACCCAGTACTTC | CASSPRGQGAGETQYF
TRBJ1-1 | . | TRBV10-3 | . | TGTGCCATCACCACGACAGAGAACACTGAAGCTTTCTTT | CAITTTENTEAFF
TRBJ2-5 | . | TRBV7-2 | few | TGTGCCAGCTTCAGGGGGGGGGGTCAAGAGACCCAGTACTTC | CASFRGGGQETQYF
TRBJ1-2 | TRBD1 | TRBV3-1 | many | TGTGCCAGCAGCTTACAGGGGACCTATGGCTACACCTTC | CASSLQGTYGYTF
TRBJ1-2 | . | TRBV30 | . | TGTGCCTGGAGTGTTTGGGGGGCGCTCAGGGGCGGCTACACCTTC | CAWSVWGALRGGYTF
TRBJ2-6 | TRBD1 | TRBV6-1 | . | TGTGCCAGCAGTTGGGACAGCTCTGGGGCCAACGTCCTGACTTTC | CASSWDSSGANVLTF
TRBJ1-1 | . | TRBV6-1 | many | TGTGCCAGCAGTTCAGTGAACACTGAAGCTTTCTTT | CASSSVNTEAFF